Shown below are 31 T cell receptor beta chains from a single sample sequenced in a study of T cell repertoires in cytomegalovirus infection. TCRdb reanalysed the reads using MiXCR and keeps one entry per CDR3 protein. The repertoire holds roughly 150,000 distinct CDR3 sequences, with around 20% as singletons. The sample taken for sequencing was PBMCs. All receptors derive from a human donor in good health (CMV status not recorded). Some clones in this sample may be carry-over from other donors' samples.

V and J are TRBV5-1 and TRBJ2-1; D may be TRBD1 or TRBD2 (6 bases each). Per the germline V gene, CDR1 is SGHRS and CDR2 is YFSETQ. The CDR3 is 13 amino acids. The V end lost 7 bases, the J end lost 10 bases, and 18 bases lay between the germline ends. CDR3 in DNA: TGCGCCAGCGAGGGGGGCCAGTTAGGCGAGCAGTTCTTC. This gives the protein CASEGGQLGEQFF. The full variable domain, rest sourced from reference TRBV5-1 and TRBJ2-1, is KAGVTQTPRYLIKTRGQQVTLSCSPISGHRSVSWYQQTPGQGLQFLFEYFSETQRNKGNFPGRFSGRQFSNSRSEMNVSTLELGDSALYLCASEGGQLGEQFFGPGTRLTVL.

This clonotype was detected many times. The chain combines TRBV7-2 with TRBJ2-7; 10 nucleotides match TRBD1. Per germline, CDR1 SGHTA and CDR2 FQGNSA. The trim removed 5 bases at V and 2 bases at J, leaving 6 bases unmatched. This CDR3 has 15 residues. The chain's CDR3 is CASSRAGTGAYEQYF. Written as DNA, the CDR3 is TGTGCCAGCAGCCGAGCCGGGACAGGGGCCTACGAGCAGTACTTC.

The gene calls are TRBV28 and TRBJ2-3; D remains ambiguous. Germline CDR1 and CDR2: MDHEN and SYDVKM. The V end was cut by 4 bases, the J end by 4 bases, with 15 bases between. This CDR3 is built from 15 residues. CDR3: CASSSLIVRPDTQYF. The CDR3 coding sequence is TGTGCCAGCAGTTCCTTGATAGTTCGGCCAGATACGCAGTATTTT.

V is TRBV20-1 and J is TRBJ1-1; maybe TRBD1 (5 bases). CDR1 and CDR2 (germline): DFQATT, SNEGSKA (reference sequence). The CDR3 spans 13 residues. V gave up 3 bases and J gave up 1 base, with 9 bases separating them. CDR3 bases: TGCAGTGCTAGTTTCGACAGGAACACTGAAGCTTTCTTT. Translation gives CSASFDRNTEAFF.

V usage is TRBV12-3 or TRBV12-4 and J usage is TRBJ2-1; 8 bases are shared with TRBD2. CDR3 length: 15 amino acids. V was clipped by 6 bases and J by 1 base; unmatched bases: 5. The DNA for the CDR3 is TGTGCCAGCAGGAGTAGCGGGACTTCCTACAATGAGCAGTTCTTC. This codes for CASRSSGTSYNEQFF.

V is TRBV5-1 and J is TRBJ1-4; 8 bases match TRBD1. Trimming cost V 7 bases and J 8 bases; bases outside gene matches: 7. The germline V gene encodes CDR1 SGHRS and CDR2 YFSETQ. CDR3 length: 13 residues. The CDR3 reads CASSDRVNEKLFF. The CDR3 DNA follows: TGCGCCAGCTCGGACAGGGTGAACGAAAAACTGTTTTTT.

The V gene is TRBV7-3, the J gene TRBJ2-1; possibly TRBD1 or TRBD2 for D (5 bases each). V was pared by 4 bases and J by 10 bases, with 11 bases between. CDR3 length: 12 residues. Germline loops: CDR1 SGHTA, CDR2 FQGTGA. Here the CDR3 DNA reads TGTGCCAGCAGCTACGGGGCTGGGGAGCAGTTCTTC. As protein: CASSYGAGEQFF.

This clonotype was found many times. The V and J genes are TRBV7-2 and TRBJ2-7; D is possibly TRBD1 (5 bases). Germline V gene data show CDR1 as SGHTA and CDR2 as FQGNSA. The V and J ends lost 5 bases and 3 bases respectively, with 8 bases between them. The CDR3 is 12 residues long. CDR3 region: CASSQTDYEQYF. As DNA, the CDR3 is TGTGCCAGCAGCCAGACAGACTACGAGCAGTACTTC.

This clonotype was observed many times. V gene TRBV7-6 combines with J gene TRBJ1-2, with D unresolved. The V end was cut by 1 base, the J end by 0 bases, with 6 bases between. Germline V gene sequence: CDR1 SGHVS, CDR2 FNYEAQ. CDR3 length: 14 residues. The CDR3 coding sequence is TGTGCCAGCAGCTTAGATGGGACTAACTATGGCTACACCTTC. Its protein is CASSLDGTNYGYTF.

The genes are TRBV2 and TRBJ2-2, with no clear D. The CDR3 covers 14 residues. CDR1 and CDR2 from the germline V gene are SNHLY and FYNNEI. V was cut by 5 bases and J by 3 bases, with 10 bases left in between. The CDR3 spells CASSFFRDTGELFF. CDR3 bases: TGTGCCAGCAGTTTCTTTAGAGACACCGGGGAGCTGTTTTTT.

The chain joins TRBV6-5 to TRBJ1-4; D uncertain. CDR3 length: 15 amino acids. The V end lost 2 bases, the J end lost 4 bases, and 11 bases lay between the germline ends. Germline V lookup: CDR1 MNHEY, CDR2 SVGAGI. Written as DNA, the CDR3 is TGTGCCAGCAGTTACCCAGAGAGGGTTAATGAAAAACTGTTTTTT. Residues: CASSYPERVNEKLFF.

The rearrangement uses TRBV11-3 and TRBJ2-5; 12 bases map to TRBD1. The CDR3 covers 16 residues. After removal of 1 base from V and 6 bases from J, the junction contained 6 bases not matched to a gene. Germline V CDR1 and CDR2: SGHNT, YENEEA. Here the CDR3 DNA reads TGTGCCAGCAGCTTAGGTGGGACAGGGGGCGCGAAGACCCAGTACTTC. It yields the protein CASSLGGTGGAKTQYF.

This clonotype has only a few counts. The J gene is TRBJ1-2, the V gene TRBV28, with unresolved D. Germline CDR1 is MDHEN and CDR2 is SYDVKM. Trimming shortened V by 7 bases and J by 5 bases, and 17 bases separated the two germline ends. The CDR3 consists of 14 residues. The CDR3 DNA reads TGTGCCAGCACCGTGGACGGGTCCCTTTATGGCTACACCTTC. Residues: CASTVDGSLYGYTF.

This clonotype turned up a few times. This chain connects TRBV28 to TRBJ1-1; D is unresolved. CDR1 is MDHEN and CDR2 is SYDVKM in the germline V gene. Trimming took 3 bases from V and 8 from J, leaving 13 bases between them. This CDR3 region has 13 residues. CDR3 sequence reads: CASSFGPEVEAFF. The CDR3 DNA reads TGTGCCAGCAGTTTTGGTCCTGAAGTCGAAGCTTTCTTT.

This clonotype appeared once. The V and J genes are TRBV10-3 and TRBJ2-1; no clear D gene. The CDR3 has 13 residues. Germline assignment: CDR1 ENHRY and CDR2 SYGVKD. Trimming cost V 0 bases and J 5 bases, with 5 bases left between them. This CDR3 reads CAISESTDNEQFF. The DNA for the CDR3 is TGTGCCATCAGTGAGTCCACCGACAATGAGCAGTTCTTC.

The rearrangement uses TRBV28 and TRBJ1-2; possible D gene TRBD1, 5 bases. The CDR3 runs to 14 residues. The V gene lost 3 bases and the J gene lost 2 bases, with 10 bases spanning the gap. The germline gives CDR1 MDHEN, CDR2 SYDVKM. Here the CDR3 DNA reads TGTGCCAGCAGTTTCAGGGTACCAAACTATGGCTACACCTTC. Translated, it gives CASSFRVPNYGYTF.

V is TRBV19 and J is TRBJ2-6; 9 bases line up with TRBD1. Germline V CDR1 and CDR2: LNHDA, SQIVND (reference sequence). V lost 6 bases and J lost 11; bases outside the gene matches: 8. This CDR3 has 14 amino acids. The CDR3 sequence is CASSQQGASDVLTF. The CDR3 bases are TGTGCCAGTAGCCAACAGGGGGCTTCAGACGTCCTGACTTTC. The full variable domain, rest sourced from reference TRBV19 and TRBJ2-6, is DGGITQSPKYLFRKEGQNVTLSCEQNLNHDAMYWYRQDPGQGLRLIYYSQIVNDFQKGDIAEGYSVSREKKESFPLTVTSAQKNPTAFYLCASSQQGASDVLTFGAGSRLTVL.

This clonotype was counted many times. This chain uses TRBV11-2 with TRBJ1-1; D gene unclear. Germline V CDR1 and CDR2: SGHAT, FQNNGV. The CDR3 is 14 residues long. V was shortened by 5 bases and J by 8 bases, with 18 bases between the two germline ends. CDR3 sequence: CASSDRGRLPEAFF. Written as DNA, the CDR3 is TGTGCCAGCAGCGATCGGGGTCGCCTTCCGGAAGCTTTCTTT.

The chain uses TRBV11-2 and TRBJ2-5; TRBD2 aligns across 9 bases. CDR3 size: 14 residues. CDR1 SGHAT and CDR2 FQNNGV come from the germline V gene. V dropped 5 bases and J dropped 2; count of bases not matched to a gene: 3. The DNA for the CDR3 is TGTGCCAGCAGCGGGCTAGCGGGACAAGAGACCCAGTACTTC. The encoded protein is CASSGLAGQETQYF.

Many counts were recorded for this clonotype. The rearrangement joins TRBV7-2 to TRBJ2-3, with D perhaps matching TRBD2 (7 bases). This CDR3 is 16 amino acids long. Trimming cost V 1 base and J 4 bases, with 15 bases left between them. CDR1 and CDR2 (germline): SGHTA, FQGNSA. The CDR3 spells CASSLDGGGSPDTQYF. CDR3 in DNA: TGTGCCAGCAGCTTAGATGGGGGCGGGAGTCCAGATACGCAGTATTTT.

This clonotype came up many times. The J gene is TRBJ2-4, the V gene TRBV5-6; no clear D. V dropped 1 base and J dropped 0 bases, with 5 bases sitting between them. The germline V gene encodes CDR1 SGHDT and CDR2 YYEEEE. This CDR3 has 14 amino acids. The CDR3 reads CASSLRLAKNIQYF. CDR3 DNA: TGTGCCAGCAGCTTGCGCCTAGCCAAAAACATTCAGTACTTC.

This rearrangement joins TRBV6-2 or TRBV6-3 to TRBJ1-5; D is uncertain. This CDR3 region has 15 residues. V lost 6 bases and J lost 7, with 19 bases in between. The germline V gene encodes CDR1 MNHEY and CDR2 SVGEGT. CDR3 in amino acids: CASREDGSAGQPQHF. The CDR3 bases are TGTGCCAGCAGAGAGGACGGCTCCGCGGGACAGCCCCAGCATTTT.

The V call is TRBV2, the J call TRBJ2-7; TRBD1 matches 8 bases. This CDR3 comprises 14 residues. The germline V gene encodes CDR1 SNHLY and CDR2 FYNNEI. V dropped 6 bases and J dropped 4; count of bases not matched to a gene: 8. The CDR3 nucleotides read TGTGCCAGCAGGGGGCTGAGGACAGGGTACGAGCAGTACTTC. Translated, it gives CASRGLRTGYEQYF.

This clonotype appeared a few times. V is TRBV7-3 and J is TRBJ2-1; possibly TRBD2 for D (5 bases). The germline gives CDR1 SGHTA, CDR2 FQGTGA. CDR3 length equals 16 residues. Trimming pared 1 base from V and 5 bases from J, leaving 15 bases between. CDR3 sequence (DNA): TGTGCCAGCAGCTTAATTCCGGTGGACGGGAACAATGAGCAGTTCTTC. It translates to CASSLIPVDGNNEQFF.

There are a few counts of this clonotype. V usage is TRBV7-2 and J usage is TRBJ1-1; no reliable D call. This CDR3 is 12 amino acids long. CDR1 is SGHTA, CDR2 FQGNSA, per germline. V was trimmed by 5 bases and J by 2 bases, leaving 6 bases between them. The CDR3 bases are TGTGCCAGCAGCCCATTTAACACTGAAGCTTTCTTT. Translated, it gives CASSPFNTEAFF.

The CDR3 sequence is CASSQEGSGTAYEQYF. DNA of the CDR3: TGTGCCAGCAGCCAAGAGGGGAGCGGGACCGCTTACGAGCAGTACTTC. V usage is TRBV3-1 and J usage is TRBJ2-7, with 7 bases fitting TRBD2. With 0 bases clipped from V and 4 bases from J, the junction kept 9 bases outside the gene matches. Germline CDR1 and CDR2: LGHDT and YNNKEL (reference sequence). CDR3 length equals 16 residues.

There are a few counts of this clonotype. CDR3 nucleotides: TGTGCCAGCAGCCTAAGCGGGAGGGCCAGGGAGCAGTTCTTC. Translating it yields CASSLSGRAREQFF. V and J are TRBV5-5 and TRBJ2-1; TRBD2 matches at 10 bases. The CDR3 extends over 14 amino acids. V dropped 4 bases and J dropped 10; count of bases not matched to a gene: 8. CDR1 is SGHKS and CDR2 is YYEKEE in the germline V gene (reference sequence).

This clonotype appeared a few times. The rearrangement joins TRBV25-1 to TRBJ2-3, with D uncertain. Germline V gene data show CDR1 as MGHDK and CDR2 as SYGVNS. CDR3 length equals 12 residues. The V end was cut by 3 bases, the J end by 3 bases, with 4 bases between. CDR3 sequence reads: CASSDLTDTQYF. Written as DNA, the CDR3 is TGTGCCAGCAGTGACCTAACAGATACGCAGTATTTT.

The V and J genes are TRBV6-1 and TRBJ1-1; D is perhaps TRBD1 (6 bases). CDR3 length equals 15 residues. Trimming pared 3 bases from V and 5 bases from J, leaving 16 bases between. From germline, CDR1 is MNHNS and CDR2 SASEGT. In nucleotides, the CDR3 is TGTGCCAGCAGTGACCAATGGGGGGCAGATACTGAAGCTTTCTTT. Amino acids: CASSDQWGADTEAFF.

V gene TRBV6-2 or TRBV6-3 combines with J gene TRBJ2-3; D perhaps matches TRBD2 (5 bases). With 3 bases removed from V and 0 bases from J, the gap between germline ends came to 7 bases. Germline V gene data show CDR1 as MNHEY and CDR2 as SVGEGT. The CDR3 runs 14 residues. This CDR3 is CASSYGSSTDTQYF. DNA of the CDR3: TGTGCCAGCAGTTATGGGAGTAGCACAGATACGCAGTATTTT.

Here the CDR3 reads CASSSLSGGITDTQYF. The CDR3 DNA reads as TGCGCCAGCAGCTCCCTGTCGGGGGGAATCACAGATACGCAGTATTTT. The chain recombines TRBV5-1 with TRBJ2-3; 7 bases line up with TRBD2. V gave up 3 bases and J gave up 2 bases; unmatched junction bases: 9. Germline CDR1 reads SGHRS; CDR2 reads YFSETQ. The CDR3 loop spans 16 amino acids.